The 22 T cell receptor beta chains below were found in one sample sequenced in a study of blood T cell repertoires in COVID-19. Assay: immunoSEQ multiplex PCR; the TCRdb copy retains only in-frame clones and omits some. Of about 280,000 clones in the sample, 85% were seen once. Sequencing input: PBMCs or T cells enriched from blood (not recorded which). These receptor sequences come from a woman aged 45-65 years who had recovered from COVID-19.

The chain is built from TRBV19 and TRBJ2-3, with TRBD2 identical over 13 bases. From germline, CDR1 is LNHDA and CDR2 SQIVND (reference sequence). V shed 6 bases, J shed 2 bases, and the junction held 5 bases outside the gene matches. The CDR3 has 16 amino acids. CDR3 sequence reads: CASSGLAGALTDTQYF. CDR3 in DNA: TGTGCCAGTAGCGGACTAGCGGGGGCCCTCACAGATACGCAGTATTTT.

This chain joins TRBV4-1 and TRBJ1-2; tentative D call: TRBD1 (5 bases). Germline assignment: CDR1 MGHRA and CDR2 YSYEKL. The V and J ends lost 0 bases and 0 bases respectively, with 14 bases between them. The length of the CDR3 is 17 residues. The CDR3 reads CASSQDVRGQANYGYTF. The CDR3 bases are TGCGCCAGCAGCCAAGATGTCCGCGGACAAGCTAACTATGGCTACACCTTC.

J is TRBJ2-7 and V is TRBV21-1; TRBD1 reflects the table's D call only, with no check against the DNA. TRBV21-1 is designated a pseudogene. This CDR3 contains 14 residues. The CDR3 region has the DNA TGTGCCAGCAGCAAAAGGGACAGGGACTACGAGCAGTACTTC. Its translation: CASSKRDRDYEQYF.

The chain combines TRBV12-5 with TRBJ1-5; D unclear. V lost 5 bases to trimming and J lost 7 bases, with 12 bases between them. Germline V gene data show CDR1 as LGHNT and CDR2 as FRNRAP. The CDR3 has 13 amino acids. The CDR3 bases are TGTGCTAGTGGTCCCGAGGTACGGCAGCCCCAGCATTTT. This sequence encodes CASGPEVRQPQHF.

This rearrangement joins TRBV20-1 to TRBJ2-7, with TRBD2 identical over 11 bases. Trimming at V came to 3 bases and at J to 4 bases, leaving 5 bases not matched to a gene. Germline CDR1 reads DFQATT; CDR2 reads SNEGSKA (reference sequence). The CDR3 is 14 residues long. CDR3 bases: TGCAGTGCTAGTCGTACTAGCGGGAGATACGAGCAGTACTTC. It encodes CSASRTSGRYEQYF.

This chain connects TRBV5-6 to TRBJ2-1, with 10 bases identical to TRBD2. V was pared by 4 bases and J by 4 bases, with 14 bases of the junction left unmatched. The CDR3 length is 18 residues. CDR1 and CDR2 (germline): SGHDT, YYEEEE. DNA for the CDR3: TGTGCCAGCAGCCTCCGGCTAGCGGGGGCCCTAAAATACAATGAGCAGTTCTTC. Translating it yields CASSLRLAGALKYNEQFF.

This chain links TRBV5-5 with TRBJ2-1; D ambiguous. The CDR3 extends over 11 amino acids. In germline, CDR1 is SGHKS, CDR2 YYEKEE (reference sequence). The germline V and J ends were trimmed by 7 bases and 2 bases, with 4 bases remaining between them. DNA for the CDR3: TGTGCCAGCCAGGCCTACAATGAGCAGTTCTTC. It yields the protein CASQAYNEQFF.

This rearrangement joins TRBV4-3 to TRBJ1-4; D unclear. The CDR3 runs 16 residues. Looked up from germline, CDR1 is LGHNA and CDR2 is YSLEER. The V gene lost 2 bases and the J gene lost 3 bases, with 13 bases spanning the gap. The CDR3 DNA reads as TGCGCCAGCAGCCAAACCCACGGCAGGCCTAATGAAAAACTGTTTTTT. The encoded protein is CASSQTHGRPNEKLFF.

This clone has just one count. The gene calls are TRBV3-1 (or the pseudogene TRBV3-2) and TRBJ2-5; the D is unclear. The length of the CDR3 is 12 residues. Looked up from germline, CDR1 is LGHDT and CDR2 is YNNKEL (reference sequence). The V gene lost 3 bases and the J gene lost 9 bases, with 11 bases spanning the gap. CDR3 sequence (DNA): TGTGCCAGCAGCCAGTCTAGTATGGCCCAGTACTTC. Translating gives CASSQSSMAQYF.

The rearrangement joins TRBV6-5 to TRBJ2-7, with a weak D call TRBD2 (7 bases). CDR1 is MNHEY, CDR2 SVGAGI, per germline. The V gene lost 2 bases and the J gene lost 4 bases, with 18 bases spanning the gap. The CDR3 totals 16 residues. This CDR3 is CASSYLLAAGAYEQYF. The CDR3 DNA follows: TGTGCCAGCAGTTACCTTCTAGCGGCAGGGGCGTACGAGCAGTACTTC.

J is TRBJ2-1 and V is TRBV6-5; TRBD1 matches 10 bases. The germline V gene has CDR1 MNHEY and CDR2 SVGAGI. The CDR3 runs 15 residues. V shed 8 bases and J 7 bases; nucleotides not matched to a gene: 11. CDR3 DNA: TGTGCCAGCTTCGCGACAGGGGGCGCTTCTAATGAGCAGTTCTTC. It encodes CASFATGGASNEQFF.

This chain uses TRBV6-5 with TRBJ1-3; weak D call: TRBD1 (6 bases). The V end lost 6 bases, the J end lost 3 bases, and 9 bases lay between the germline ends. This CDR3 is 13 amino acids long. The germline gives CDR1 MNHEY, CDR2 SVGAGI. CDR3 nucleotide sequence: TGTGCCAGCAGACAGGGTGATGGAAACACCATATATTTT. It is translated as CASRQGDGNTIYF.

The chain combines TRBV24-1 with TRBJ2-7; 11 nucleotides agree with TRBD2. In germline, CDR1 is KGHDR, CDR2 SFDVKD. V lost 10 bases, J lost 6 bases, and 7 bases stayed unmatched. The CDR3 covers 13 residues. CDR3 bases: TGTGCCACGCGGTCGACTAGCGGGGTCGAGCAGTACTTC. The encoded protein is CATRSTSGVEQYF.

Worth noting for this clone: A read error may produce the germline difference seen at one junction end. The chain uses TRBV7-2 and TRBJ2-2; 8 nucleotides line up with TRBD2. Germline V gene lookup returns CDR1 SGHTA and CDR2 FQGNSA. This CDR3 spans 15 amino acids. CDR3 DNA: TGTGCCAGCAGCGTAGCGGGGCAGAACACCGGGGAGCTGTTTTTT. Its protein product is CASSVAGQNTGELFF.

The rearrangement joins TRBV5-6 to TRBJ2-7; 7 bases agree with TRBD2. The CDR3 sequence is 14 residues long. Losses at the gene ends were 2 bases for V and 1 base for J; bases not matched to a gene: 3. Germline V gene data show CDR1 as SGHDT and CDR2 as YYEEEE. The CDR3, as DNA: TGTGCCAGCAGCTTTCCCGGGAGGTCCTACGAGCAGTACTTC. This encodes CASSFPGRSYEQYF.

This sequence joins TRBV10-3 and TRBJ1-6; 7 positions agree with TRBD1. The CDR3 has 14 residues. Trimming at V came to 10 bases and at J to 4 bases, leaving 7 bases not matched to a gene. Germline V gene lookup returns CDR1 ENHRY and CDR2 SYGVKD. CDR3 in amino acids: CATGWGQYNSPLHF. In DNA, the CDR3 is TGTGCCACCGGTTGGGGACAGTATAATTCACCCCTCCACTTT.

This chain uses TRBV19 with TRBJ2-7; possibly TRBD2 for D (6 bases). Germline CDR1 LNHDA, CDR2 SQIVND (reference sequence). Trimming took 3 bases from V and 3 from J, leaving 9 bases between them. The CDR3 sequence is 13 residues long. CDR3 region: CASSMRGYYEQYF. The CDR3 DNA sequence: TGTGCCAGTAGTATGCGGGGATACTACGAGCAGTACTTC.

This clone was picked up one time. CDR3: CASSHRRGIDTQYF. The CDR3 coding sequence is TGTGCCAGCAGCCACCGCCGGGGGATAGATACGCAGTATTTT. V usage is TRBV5-4 and J usage is TRBJ2-3; possible D gene TRBD2, 6 bases. Germline values: CDR1 SGHNT, CDR2 YYREEE (reference sequence). The V gene lost 4 bases and the J gene lost 5 bases, with 14 bases spanning the gap. This CDR3 has 14 amino acids. The full variable domain, its missing parts supplied by reference TRBV5-4 and TRBJ2-3, is ETGVTQSPTHLIKTRGQQVTLRCSSQSGHNTVSWYQQALGQGPQFIFQYYREEENGRGNFPPRFSGLQFPNYSSELNVNALELDDSALYLCASSHRRGIDTQYFGPGTRLTVL.

This chain uses TRBV5-4 with TRBJ1-1, with a weak D call TRBD1 (6 bases). Germline assignment: CDR1 SGHNT and CDR2 YYREEE (reference sequence). V was cut by 4 bases and J by 9 bases, with 19 bases left in between. This CDR3 comprises 14 residues. The CDR3 sequence: CASSPTGLQGQAFF. CDR3 bases: TGTGCCAGCAGCCCTACCGGGTTACAGGGTCAAGCTTTCTTT.

This rearrangement joins TRBV9 to TRBJ1-4; no definite D call. CDR1 is SGDLS and CDR2 is YYNGEE in the germline V gene. Trimming left V 0 bases short and J 0 bases short, with 3 bases between. This CDR3 is built from 14 residues. The CDR3 loop is CASSVGATNEKLFF. CDR3 bases: TGTGCCAGCAGCGTAGGAGCAACTAATGAAAAACTGTTTTTT.

The rearrangement joins TRBV5-1 to TRBJ1-2, with D hard to call. The CDR3 runs 15 residues. The germline V and J ends were trimmed by 1 base and 8 bases, with 18 bases remaining between them. Germline assignment: CDR1 SGHRS and CDR2 YFSETQ. This CDR3 reads CASSLYAGRAEGYTF. CDR3 in DNA: TGCGCCAGCAGCTTGTATGCCGGGAGGGCGGAAGGCTACACCTTC.

The J gene is TRBJ1-1, the V gene TRBV19; the D gene is possibly TRBD1 (5 bases). The CDR3 sequence is 13 residues long. Germline V lookup: CDR1 LNHDA, CDR2 SQIVND (reference sequence). Deletions cut 4 bases from V and 3 bases from J, with 9 bases between. As DNA, the CDR3 is TGTGCCAGTAGTAAAGGGGTGGACACTGAAGCTTTCTTT. Protein product: CASSKGVDTEAFF.